The 17 T cell receptor beta chains presented below share a single source sample, sequenced in a study of human T cells and chemical hapten exposure. Sample time point: pre-sensitization, week 0. Treatment of the sample: therapeutic diphenylcyclopropenone sensitization with weekly scalp DPC. One entry per CDR3 protein results from TCRdb running MiXCR on the RACE reads. This sample has more than 250,000 distinct CDR3 sequences, with about 9% found just once. Source: whole blood, taken in connection with sensitization to the hapten diphenylcyclopropenone (DPC). The receptors derive from a middle-aged woman with alopecia areata. Some clones in this sample may be carry-over from other donors' samples.

The chain uses TRBV2 and TRBJ2-1; 7 positions agree with TRBD2. V shed 6 bases, J shed 7 bases, and the junction held 12 bases outside the gene matches. The germline V gene has CDR1 SNHLY and CDR2 FYNNEI. This CDR3 comprises 15 residues. In DNA, the CDR3 is TGTGCCAGCAGGCGGGGCGGGAGCTTCGGAAATGAGCAGTTCTTC. The encoded protein is CASRRGGSFGNEQFF.

The sample holds many counts of this clonotype. This chain links TRBV4-1 with TRBJ2-5; D not resolved. The ends were cut back, 4 bases at V and 1 base at J, with 16 bases in the middle. Germline V gives CDR1 MGHRA, CDR2 YSYEKL. This CDR3 has 16 residues. In nucleotides, the CDR3 is TGCGCCAGCAGCCTCAATTCGGCCAGTGCCCAAGAGACCCAGTACTTC. Translated, it gives CASSLNSASAQETQYF.

This clonotype came up a few times. This chain joins TRBV12-3 or TRBV12-4 and TRBJ2-3; a possible D gene is TRBD2 (5 bases). Trimming cost V 2 bases and J 4 bases, with 10 bases left between them. CDR3 length: 14 residues. The CDR3 nucleotides read TGTGCCAGCAGTTTAAGGTTTAGCGCAGATACGCAGTATTTT. Translation: CASSLRFSADTQYF.

This clonotype was found a few times. The chain employs TRBV2 and TRBJ2-1, with no clear D. Looked up from germline, CDR1 is SNHLY and CDR2 is FYNNEI. V was trimmed by 7 bases and J by 2 bases, leaving 9 bases between them. This CDR3 contains 13 residues. DNA for the CDR3: TGTGCCAGCAAACTTTCGGCCTACAATGAGCAGTTCTTC. Its translation: CASKLSAYNEQFF.

The sample holds many counts of this clonotype. V usage is TRBV6-1 and J usage is TRBJ2-6, with D hard to call. The CDR3 has 15 residues. Trimming took 2 bases from V and 0 from J, leaving 5 bases between them. Germline V CDR1 and CDR2: MNHNS, SASEGT. DNA for the CDR3: TGTGCCAGCAGTGAAATAAGCTCTGGGGCCAACGTCCTGACTTTC. Its translation is CASSEISSGANVLTF.

This clonotype was observed a handful of times. This chain connects TRBV6-1 to TRBJ2-1; possible D gene TRBD2, 6 bases. This CDR3 contains 13 residues. V lost 6 bases to trimming and J lost 7 bases, with 13 bases between them. Germline V CDR1 and CDR2: MNHNS, SASEGT. The CDR3 is CASSIIGGNEQFF. The CDR3 DNA reads as TGTGCCAGCAGCATTATAGGAGGGAATGAGCAGTTCTTC.

There are a few counts of this clonotype. The V and J genes are TRBV10-3 and TRBJ1-4, with D perhaps matching TRBD1 (6 bases). The germline V gene encodes CDR1 ENHRY and CDR2 SYGVKD. CDR3 length equals 14 residues. V was pared by 3 bases and J by 7 bases, with 12 bases between. CDR3 DNA: TGTGCCATCAGTGACTCAGGGGAGGGTGAAAAACTGTTTTTT. It translates to CAISDSGEGEKLFF.

CDR3 region: CASMIGVPTGELFF. The CDR3 coding sequence is TGTGCCAGCATGATTGGAGTCCCCACCGGGGAGCTGTTTTTT. This rearrangement joins TRBV2 to TRBJ2-2; D remains ambiguous. The CDR3 covers 14 residues. The V end was cut by 7 bases, the J end by 4 bases, with 13 bases between. Germline CDR1 reads SNHLY; CDR2 reads FYNNEI.

In its sample, this clonotype was seen a few times. The chain combines TRBV7-2 with TRBJ2-7; 7 nucleotides line up with TRBD2. The CDR3 extends over 15 amino acids. V shed 2 bases and J 2 bases; nucleotides not matched to a gene: 6. The germline V gene has CDR1 SGHTA and CDR2 FQGNSA. CDR3: CASSLLASGPYEQYF. CDR3 coding DNA: TGTGCCAGCAGCTTATTGGCTAGCGGCCCCTACGAGCAGTACTTC.

The chain carries TRBV28 and TRBJ1-1; no clear D gene. CDR3 length: 13 residues. V was shortened by 7 bases and J by 7 bases, with 16 bases between the two germline ends. Germline loops: CDR1 MDHEN, CDR2 SYDVKM. In DNA, the CDR3 is TGTGCCAGCACCTTAAACGGCGGCGGTGAAGCTTTCTTT. Translated: CASTLNGGGEAFF.

The chain links TRBV20-1 to TRBJ1-4; tentatively, D is TRBD1 (5 bases). Germline CDR1 reads DFQATT; CDR2 reads SNEGSKA (reference sequence). CDR3 length equals 14 residues. The CDR3 protein is CSAGGGAANEKLFF. In DNA, the CDR3 is TGCAGCGCCGGTGGAGGGGCGGCTAATGAAAAACTGTTTTTT.

The sample holds a few counts of this clonotype. The rearrangement links TRBV6-6 to TRBJ2-2; D gene uncertain. The CDR3 covers 12 residues. Per the germline V gene, CDR1 is MNHNY and CDR2 is SVGAGI (reference sequence). Trimming pared 0 bases from V and 4 bases from J, leaving 0 bases between. CDR3 residues: CASSYSTGELFF. For the CDR3, the DNA is TGTGCCAGCAGTTACTCCACCGGGGAGCTGTTTTTT.

This clonotype was counted between two and nine times. The chain couples TRBV5-1 to TRBJ2-1, with 11 nucleotides matching TRBD2. V shed 4 bases and J 3 bases; nucleotides not matched to a gene: 6. Germline V CDR1 and CDR2: SGHRS, YFSETQ. The CDR3 is 16 amino acids. The CDR3 loop is CASSPLTSGIYNEQFF. The CDR3 DNA reads TGCGCCAGCAGCCCCCTGACTAGCGGGATCTACAATGAGCAGTTCTTC.

This chain joins TRBV14 and TRBJ2-1; tentatively, D is TRBD1 (5 bases). V lost 3 bases, J lost 6 bases, and 12 bases lay in between. The length of the CDR3 is 14 residues. CDR1 and CDR2 from the germline V gene are SGHDN and FVKESK. CDR3 coding DNA: TGTGCCAGCAGCCACCTATTCCAGGGCAATGAGCAGTTCTTC. This translates into CASSHLFQGNEQFF.

In its sample, this clonotype was seen a few times. In DNA form, the CDR3 reads TGTGCCAGCAGCCCCCGGCCCGGACCGAAAGAGACCCAGTACTTC. Amino acids: CASSPRPGPKETQYF. The chain carries TRBV7-2 and TRBJ2-5; no reliable D call. CDR3 length equals 15 residues. The germline V and J ends were trimmed by 5 bases and 3 bases, with 16 bases remaining between them. Per germline, CDR1 SGHTA and CDR2 FQGNSA. The entire variable domain, with the rest obtained from reference TRBV7-2 and TRBJ2-5, is as follows: GAGVSQSPSNKVTEKGKDVELRCDPISGHTALYWYRQSLGQGLEFLIYFQGNSAPDKSGLPSDRFSAERTGGSVSTLTIQRTQQEDSAVYLCASSPRPGPKETQYFGPGTRLLVL.

This clonotype occurred a few times. The chain joins TRBV14 to TRBJ2-5; 7 nucleotides agree with TRBD1. The CDR3 is 15 amino acids. Losses at the gene ends were 4 bases for V and 5 bases for J; bases not matched to a gene: 10. The germline V gene has CDR1 SGHDN and CDR2 FVKESK. CDR3 in DNA: TGTGCCAGCAGCCTACAGACGACAGGGAGCGAGACCCAGTACTTC. The encoded protein is CASSLQTTGSETQYF. Complete variable domain (other parts from reference TRBV14 and TRBJ2-5): EAGVTQFPSHSVIEKGQTVTLRCDPISGHDNLYWYRRVMGKEIKFLLHFVKESKQDESGMPNNRFLAERTGGTYSTLKVQPAELEDSGVYFCASSLQTTGSETQYFGPGTRLLVL.

Worth noting for this clonotype: A junction end diverges from the germline sequence, so it may reflect a read error. The rearrangement joins TRBV15 to TRBJ1-2, with D possibly matching TRBD1 (5 bases). The CDR3 is made up of 14 amino acids. Germline CDR1 and CDR2: LNHNV and YYDKDF (reference sequence). CDR3 nucleotide sequence: TGTGCCACCGGCAGAGCGACAGTTACTTATGGCTACACCTTC. Amino acids: CATGRATVTYGYTF.